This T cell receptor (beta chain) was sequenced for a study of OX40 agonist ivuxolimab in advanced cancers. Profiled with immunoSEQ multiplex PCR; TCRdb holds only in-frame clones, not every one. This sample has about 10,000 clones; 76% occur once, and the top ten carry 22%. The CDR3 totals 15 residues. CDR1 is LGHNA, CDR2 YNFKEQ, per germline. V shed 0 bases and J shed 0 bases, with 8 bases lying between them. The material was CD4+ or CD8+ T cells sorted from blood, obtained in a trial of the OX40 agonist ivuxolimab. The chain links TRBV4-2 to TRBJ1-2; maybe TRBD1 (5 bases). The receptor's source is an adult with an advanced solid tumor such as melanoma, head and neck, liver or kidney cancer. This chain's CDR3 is CASSQDTQANYGYTF. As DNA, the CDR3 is TGTGCCAGCAGCCAAGATACACAGGCTAACTATGGCTACACCTTC.